One sample yielded the 20 T cell receptor beta chains listed below, sequenced in a study of T cell responses to AZD1222 COVID-19 vaccine. The protocol was immunoSEQ multiplex PCR, while the TCRdb copy is restricted to in-frame clones and leaves out a portion. This sample has more than 110,000 clones, with 85% to 95% found just once. This material consisted of peripheral blood, taken on day 0 of AZD1222 vaccination. These receptors were collected from an adult in good health.

The chain combines TRBV19 with TRBJ2-1; 9 nucleotides line up with TRBD1. The CDR3 covers 15 residues. V gave up 6 bases and J gave up 4 bases; unmatched junction bases: 7. CDR1 is LNHDA and CDR2 is SQIVND in the germline V gene (reference sequence). The CDR3: CASRRPGQGYNEQFF. The CDR3 bases are TGTGCCAGTAGACGCCCGGGACAGGGATACAATGAGCAGTTCTTC.

The V call is TRBV28, the J call TRBJ1-2; no clear D. Germline V CDR1 and CDR2: MDHEN, SYDVKM. Trimming stripped 6 bases from V and 6 bases from J, with 14 bases between. CDR3 size: 13 residues. CDR3 in DNA: TGTGCCAGCAGGGAGAGAACAAGTAATGGCTACACCTTC. This sequence encodes CASRERTSNGYTF.

The chain combines TRBV7-3 with TRBJ2-2, with D tentatively TRBD1 (6 bases). CDR1 and CDR2 (germline): SGHTA, FQGTGA. Deletions cut 2 bases from V and 4 bases from J, with 8 bases between. The CDR3 consists of 14 residues. CDR3 bases: TGTGCCAGCAGCTTAGGCAGGGGCACCGGGGAGCTGTTTTTT. Translation: CASSLGRGTGELFF.

This clone has only one observation. The chain employs TRBV19 and TRBJ1-5; D remains unclear. Trimming took off 9 bases at V and 8 bases at J, with 14 bases between the two ends. The germline V gene encodes CDR1 LNHDA and CDR2 SQIVND (reference sequence). The CDR3 totals 12 residues. In nucleotides, the CDR3 is TGTGCCAGCTCCTTTCTCGGGAAGCCCCAGCATTTT. Translation: CASSFLGKPQHF.

This chain connects TRBV7-3 to TRBJ2-3; 14 nucleotides match TRBD2. CDR1 is SGHTA and CDR2 is FQGTGA in the germline V gene. This CDR3 is built from 16 residues. Trimming cost V 5 bases and J 1 base; bases outside gene matches: 2. The DNA of the CDR3 is TGTGCCAGCAGCCCGGGACTAGCGGGGGGCACAGATACGCAGTATTTT. It codes for CASSPGLAGGTDTQYF.

The gene calls are TRBV10-3 and TRBJ1-1; TRBD1 matches 7 bases. Germline V gives CDR1 ENHRY, CDR2 SYGVKD. The CDR3 has 14 amino acids. After removal of 6 bases from V and 1 base from J, the junction contained 5 bases not matched to a gene. The CDR3 here is CAISEDRENTEAFF. Here the CDR3 DNA reads TGTGCCATCAGCGAAGACAGGGAGAACACTGAAGCTTTCTTT.

This clone was counted ten times or more. The rearrangement joins TRBV28 to TRBJ1-5; no clear D gene. This CDR3 has 14 residues. CDR1 is MDHEN, CDR2 SYDVKM, per germline. Trimming removed 6 bases from V and 2 bases from J, with 11 bases in between. CDR3 sequence reads: CASSPRMGNQPQHF. The CDR3 DNA sequence: TGTGCCAGCAGCCCCAGAATGGGCAATCAGCCCCAGCATTTT.

This rearrangement joins TRBV19 to TRBJ1-5, with TRBD1 as a possible D gene (5 bases). Germline CDR1 is LNHDA and CDR2 is SQIVND (reference sequence). Trimming pared 1 base from V and 5 bases from J, leaving 12 bases between. This CDR3 contains 15 residues. The CDR3 DNA reads TGTGCCAGTAGTATAGGGGGGGGTATCCATCAGCCCCAGCATTTT. Translated: CASSIGGGIHQPQHF.

This CDR3 reads CASNRQPNTEAFF. The CDR3 DNA follows: TGTGCCAGCAATCGACAGCCAAACACTGAAGCTTTCTTT. The rearrangement joins TRBV6-5 to TRBJ1-1; maybe TRBD1 (5 bases). The germline V and J ends were trimmed by 7 bases and 2 bases, with 11 bases remaining between them. This CDR3 has 13 amino acids. Germline-derived CDR1 and CDR2 are MNHEY and SVGAGI.

This clone showed up just once. The genes are TRBV13 and TRBJ2-7; the match to TRBD2 covers 8 bases. Germline CDR1 is PRHDT and CDR2 is FYEKMQ (reference sequence). The CDR3 runs 16 residues. The V gene end was trimmed by 4 bases and the J gene end by 0 bases; junction bases not matched to a gene: 8. The CDR3 region has the DNA TGTGCCAGCAGCTCCACCTTAGCGGGGAGCTCCTACGAGCAGTACTTC. This sequence encodes CASSSTLAGSSYEQYF.

This rearrangement joins TRBV5-1 to TRBJ1-1, with 9 bases identical to TRBD1. Trimming at V came to 4 bases and at J to 1 base, leaving 2 bases not matched to a gene. The CDR3 consists of 14 residues. Germline CDR1 is SGHRS and CDR2 is YFSETQ. The CDR3 DNA reads as TGCGCCAGCAGCGGGACAGGGTGGAACACTGAAGCTTTCTTT. It codes for CASSGTGWNTEAFF.

The V call is TRBV27, the J call TRBJ1-1; TRBD1 aligns across 8 bases. V was clipped by 5 bases and J by 0 bases; unmatched bases: 5. The CDR3 length is 15 residues. Germline CDR1 and CDR2: MNHEY and SMNVEV (reference sequence). The CDR3 spells CASSRTTGVNTEAFF. CDR3 bases: TGTGCCAGCAGTCGTACGACAGGGGTGAACACTGAAGCTTTCTTT.

The chain couples TRBV18 to TRBJ2-1; the D is unclear. With 6 bases removed from V and 5 bases from J, the gap between germline ends came to 14 bases. CDR3 size: 14 residues. Germline CDR1 KGHSH, CDR2 LQKENI. This chain's CDR3 is CASSEQDGNNEQFF. Here the CDR3 DNA reads TGTGCCAGCTCCGAACAAGACGGAAACAATGAGCAGTTCTTC.

This chain joins TRBV5-6 and TRBJ2-7; D may be TRBD2 (5 bases). The germline V gene encodes CDR1 SGHDT and CDR2 YYEEEE. The V gene lost 1 base and the J gene lost 1 base, with 6 bases spanning the gap. This CDR3 contains 13 residues. CDR3 sequence reads: CASSLRDSYEQYF. The CDR3 coding sequence is TGTGCCAGCAGCTTGCGGGATTCCTACGAGCAGTACTTC. The variable domain in full, completed from reference TRBV5-6 and TRBJ2-7, reads DAGVTQSPTHLIKTRGQQVTLRCSPKSGHDTVSWYQQALGQGPQFIFQYYEEEERQRGNFPDRFSGHQFPNYSSELNVNALLLGDSALYLCASSLRDSYEQYFGPGTRLTVT.

The V and J genes are TRBV28 and TRBJ2-7, with 9 nucleotides matching TRBD1. Trimming removed 5 bases from V and 1 base from J; junction bases left unmatched: 9. This CDR3 is built from 16 residues. Per the germline V gene, CDR1 is MDHEN and CDR2 is SYDVKM. CDR3 residues: CASSDRDRANSYEQYF. The CDR3 DNA follows: TGTGCCAGCAGTGACCGGGACAGGGCTAATTCCTACGAGCAGTACTTC.

This chain links TRBV7-9 with TRBJ1-2; tentative D call: TRBD1 (6 bases). CDR3 length equals 16 residues. Germline V gene lookup returns CDR1 SEHNR and CDR2 FQNEAQ (reference sequence). V dropped 5 bases and J dropped 5 bases, with 21 bases sitting between them. CDR3 coding DNA: TGTGCCAGCAGCCTCCCCCGGGACCAGGGGATATATGGCTACACCTTC. This translates into CASSLPRDQGIYGYTF.

The table lists this clone with a count of one. The chain couples TRBV4-1 to TRBJ1-4; the D gene is possibly TRBD1 (5 bases). Germline CDR1 reads MGHRA; CDR2 reads YSYEKL. The V gene lost 3 bases and the J gene lost 3 bases, with 17 bases spanning the gap. The CDR3 loop spans 17 amino acids. This CDR3 reads CASSQPKEGPSNEKLFF. CDR3 DNA sequence: TGCGCCAGCAGCCAGCCTAAGGAGGGACCATCTAATGAAAAACTGTTTTTT.

This clone appeared a single time. The rearrangement joins TRBV19 to TRBJ2-6; the D is unclear. The V end lost 6 bases, the J end lost 0 bases, and 9 bases lay between the germline ends. The CDR3 is made up of 15 amino acids. Per germline, CDR1 LNHDA and CDR2 SQIVND (reference sequence). CDR3 in DNA: TGTGCCAGTAGCCCGGAGAGCTCTGGGGCCAACGTCCTGACTTTC. Its protein product is CASSPESSGANVLTF. Based on the CDR3 plus reference TRBV19 and TRBJ2-6, the full variable domain is DGGITQSPKYLFRKEGQNVTLSCEQNLNHDAMYWYRQDPGQGLRLIYYSQIVNDFQKGDIAEGYSVSREKKESFPLTVTSAQKNPTAFYLCASSPESSGANVLTFGAGSRLTVL.

This chain connects TRBV6-5 to TRBJ1-1; D not resolved. V was cut by 0 bases and J by 0 bases, with 11 bases left in between. The CDR3 loop spans 16 amino acids. Germline V gene lookup returns CDR1 MNHEY and CDR2 SVGAGI. CDR3 nucleotides: TGTGCCAGCAGTTACTCGGGGAGAGGTCTGAACACTGAAGCTTTCTTT. Its translation is CASSYSGRGLNTEAFF.

The chain combines TRBV19 with TRBJ1-5; D possibly corresponds to TRBD1 (6 bases). Germline assignment: CDR1 LNHDA and CDR2 SQIVND (reference sequence). The V gene lost 5 bases and the J gene lost 4 bases, with 15 bases spanning the gap. The CDR3 extends over 15 amino acids. CDR3 in amino acids: CASSFNRVENQPQHF. CDR3 DNA: TGTGCCAGTAGTTTCAACAGGGTCGAGAATCAGCCCCAGCATTTT.